A selection of T cell receptor beta chains follows, all from one sample in a study of OX40 agonist ivuxolimab in advanced cancers. TCRdb keeps only in-frame clones here, not all; method: immunoSEQ multiplex PCR. The sample yields 60,000 to 75,000 clones, around 90% seen once. The sample here was CD4+ or CD8+ T cells sorted from blood, taken in a trial of the OX40 agonist ivuxolimab. Source of these receptors: an adult with an advanced solid tumor such as melanoma, head and neck, liver or kidney cancer. Each CDR3 is given with its conserved first and last residue. D genes are given only for firm matches. Clone size appears in some rows only: once, few, many, or a class for an expanded clone.

v_call: TRBV11-3
clone_size: -
d_call: -
j_call: TRBJ1-4
cdr3_nt: TGTGCCAGCAGCTCACAGGAGAAACTGTTTTTT
cdr3_aa: CASSSQEKLFF

v_call: TRBV6-1
clone_size: -
d_call: TRBD2
j_call: TRBJ2-2
cdr3_nt: TGTGCCAGCAGGAAGACTAGCGGGGACACCGGGGAGCTGTTTTTT
cdr3_aa: CASRKTSGDTGELFF

v_call: TRBV7-8
clone_size: once
d_call: -
j_call: TRBJ2-7
cdr3_nt: TGTGCCAGCAGCGCCATCCCTTTGAGGGACGAGCAGTACTTC
cdr3_aa: CASSAIPLRDEQYF

v_call: TRBV27
clone_size: -
d_call: -
j_call: TRBJ1-1
cdr3_nt: TGTGCCAGCAGGTCGGGGATGACTGAAGCTTTCTTT
cdr3_aa: CASRSGMTEAFF

v_call: TRBV27
clone_size: -
d_call: -
j_call: TRBJ2-3
cdr3_nt: TGTGCCAGCAGTTTATCCCGACGGAGCACAGATACGCAGTATTTT
cdr3_aa: CASSLSRRSTDTQYF

v_call: TRBV5-1
clone_size: -
d_call: TRBD1
j_call: TRBJ2-1
cdr3_nt: TGCGCCACCCAAACAGGGGGCAGCCCCTACAATGAGCAGTTCTTC
cdr3_aa: CATQTGGSPYNEQFF

v_call: TRBV5-4
clone_size: -
d_call: -
j_call: TRBJ2-7
cdr3_nt: TGTGCCAGCAGCTTGGAGTGGACAAGCTCCTACGAGCAGTACTTC
cdr3_aa: CASSLEWTSSYEQYF

v_call: TRBV5-4
clone_size: -
d_call: -
j_call: TRBJ2-3
cdr3_nt: TGTGCCAGCAGCTTGGGTAGGACGAGGAAAACCGATACGCAGTATTTT
cdr3_aa: CASSLGRTRKTDTQYF

v_call: TRBV5-1
clone_size: -
d_call: TRBD1
j_call: TRBJ2-7
cdr3_nt: TGCGCCAGCAGCCCATCGACAGGGCCTAGGTACGAGCAGTACTTC
cdr3_aa: CASSPSTGPRYEQYF

v_call: TRBV19
clone_size: -
d_call: TRBD2
j_call: TRBJ2-1
cdr3_nt: TGTGCCAGTAGTCCAGGGACTAGCGGGAGGGTCAATGAGCAGTTCTTC
cdr3_aa: CASSPGTSGRVNEQFF

v_call: TRBV5-6
clone_size: -
d_call: TRBD1
j_call: TRBJ2-1
cdr3_nt: TGTGCCAGCAGCCCAGGGACAGGGCGGAATGAGCAGTTCTTC
cdr3_aa: CASSPGTGRNEQFF

v_call: TRBV18
clone_size: -
d_call: -
j_call: TRBJ2-5
cdr3_nt: TGTGCCAGCTCACCAAGGGGCGGCCAAGAGACCCAGTACTTC
cdr3_aa: CASSPRGGQETQYF

v_call: TRBV28
clone_size: -
d_call: TRBD1
j_call: TRBJ1-2
cdr3_nt: TGTGCCACATCCACCGGGACAGGGGCCTCGTTAGGTGGCTACACCTTC
cdr3_aa: CATSTGTGASLGGYTF

v_call: TRBV7-3
clone_size: once
d_call: TRBD1
j_call: TRBJ2-1
cdr3_nt: TGTGCCAGCAGCACCATATGGCAGGGGGTGCAGTTCTTC
cdr3_aa: CASSTIWQGVQFF

v_call: TRBV7-9
clone_size: -
d_call: TRBD2
j_call: TRBJ2-7
cdr3_nt: TGTGCCAGCAGCTTGCGACAGGGGACTAGCGGGAGAAGTCGCGAGCAGTACTTC
cdr3_aa: CASSLRQGTSGRSREQYF

v_call: TRBV6-6
clone_size: -
d_call: -
j_call: TRBJ2-1
cdr3_nt: TGTGCCAGCCTCCCGGACATAATCTACAATGAGCAGTTCTTC
cdr3_aa: CASLPDIIYNEQFF

v_call: TRBV11-2
clone_size: -
d_call: -
j_call: TRBJ2-6
cdr3_nt: TGTGCCAGCACCCTTCAAAAGGCTGGGGCCAACGTCCTGACTTTC
cdr3_aa: CASTLQKAGANVLTF

v_call: TRBV28
clone_size: -
d_call: TRBD2
j_call: TRBJ2-5
cdr3_nt: TGTGCCAGCAGGTATAGCGGGAGTAGTGAGACCCAGTACTTC
cdr3_aa: CASRYSGSSETQYF

v_call: TRBV10-1
clone_size: -
d_call: -
j_call: TRBJ2-7
cdr3_nt: TGCGCCAGCAGTGAAGACGGGGGATCCTACGAGCAGTACTTC
cdr3_aa: CASSEDGGSYEQYF

v_call: TRBV11-3
clone_size: -
d_call: TRBD1
j_call: TRBJ2-7
cdr3_nt: TGTGCCAGCACGCCGGGACAGGGGACCTTGGGGATACACTTC
cdr3_aa: CASTPGQGTLGIHF